The following is a T cell receptor beta chain sequence with its context. Its specificity is not known. The sample comes from a study of cytomegalovirus exposure and HLA in healthy donors. Assay: immunoSEQ multiplex PCR; the TCRdb copy retains only in-frame clones and omits some. The sample consists of approximately 200,000 clones, roughly 88% of them appearing once. From germline, CDR1 is WSHSY and CDR2 SAAADI. The CDR3 extends over 16 amino acids. V shed 5 bases and J shed 7 bases, with 20 bases lying between them. Study conclusions and caveats: Researchers counted over 150 TCR beta chains as cytomegalovirus-associated.

Input material: PBMCs. The chain links TRBV10-2 to TRBJ1-4; D remains unclear. The sequence was collected from a young woman in good health and CMV-seronegative. CDR3 amino acids: CASSKVEASGGEKLFF. The CDR3 bases are TGCGCCAGCAGTAAGGTAGAGGCCTCCGGAGGTGAAAAACTGTTTTTT.